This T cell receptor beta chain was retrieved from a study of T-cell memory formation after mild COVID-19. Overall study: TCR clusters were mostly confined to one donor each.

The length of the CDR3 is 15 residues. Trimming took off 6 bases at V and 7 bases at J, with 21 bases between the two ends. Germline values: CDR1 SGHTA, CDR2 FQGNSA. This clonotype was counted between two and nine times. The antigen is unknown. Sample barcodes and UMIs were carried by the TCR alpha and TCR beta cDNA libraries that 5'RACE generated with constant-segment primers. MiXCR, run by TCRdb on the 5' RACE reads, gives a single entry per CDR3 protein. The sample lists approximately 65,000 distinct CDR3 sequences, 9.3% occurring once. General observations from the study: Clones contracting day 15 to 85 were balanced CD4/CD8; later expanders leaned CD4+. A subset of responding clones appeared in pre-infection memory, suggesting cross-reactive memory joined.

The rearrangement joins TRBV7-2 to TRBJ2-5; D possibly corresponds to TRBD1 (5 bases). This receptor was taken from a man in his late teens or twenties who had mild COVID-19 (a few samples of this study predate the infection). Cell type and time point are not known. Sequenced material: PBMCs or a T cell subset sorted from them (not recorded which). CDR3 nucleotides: TGTGCCAGCAGTCAGGAGCAGGGCTTGTTCGGGACCCAGTACTTC. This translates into CASSQEQGLFGTQYF.